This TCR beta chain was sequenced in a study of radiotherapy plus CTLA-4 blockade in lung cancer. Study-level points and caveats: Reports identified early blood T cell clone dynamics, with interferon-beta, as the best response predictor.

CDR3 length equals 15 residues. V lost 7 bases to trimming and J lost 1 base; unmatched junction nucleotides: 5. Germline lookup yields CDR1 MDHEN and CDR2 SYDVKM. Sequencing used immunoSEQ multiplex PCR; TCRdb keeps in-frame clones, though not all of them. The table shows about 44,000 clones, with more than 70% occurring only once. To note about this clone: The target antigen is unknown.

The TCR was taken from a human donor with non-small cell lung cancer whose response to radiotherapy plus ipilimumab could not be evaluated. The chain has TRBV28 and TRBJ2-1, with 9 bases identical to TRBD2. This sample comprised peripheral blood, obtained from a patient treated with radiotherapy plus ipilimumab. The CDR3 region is CASNLAGVSYNEQFF. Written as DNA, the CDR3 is TGTGCCAGCAACTTAGCGGGAGTATCCTACAATGAGCAGTTCTTC.